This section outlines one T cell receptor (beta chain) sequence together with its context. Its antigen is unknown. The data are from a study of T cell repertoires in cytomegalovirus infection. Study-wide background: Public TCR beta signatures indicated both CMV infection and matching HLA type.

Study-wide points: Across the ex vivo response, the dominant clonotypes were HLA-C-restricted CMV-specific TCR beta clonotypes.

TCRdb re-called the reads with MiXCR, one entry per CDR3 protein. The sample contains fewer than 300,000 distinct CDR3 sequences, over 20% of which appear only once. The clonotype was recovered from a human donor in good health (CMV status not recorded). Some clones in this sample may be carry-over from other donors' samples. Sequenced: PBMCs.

This CDR3 reads CASSIRQGGTGELFF. CDR3 sequence (DNA): TGTGCCAGTAGTATAAGACAGGGAGGGACCGGGGAGCTGTTTTTT. This sequence joins TRBV19 and TRBJ2-2; tentatively, D is TRBD1 or TRBD2 (7 bases each). Trimming took 2 bases from V and 5 from J, leaving 12 bases between them. Germline CDR1 is LNHDA and CDR2 is SQIVND (reference sequence). This CDR3 contains 15 residues.